The entry below describes one TCR beta chain. The antigen is unknown. TCRdb re-derived calls from the reads in MiXCR, one entry per CDR3 protein. Here the sample spans more than 110,000 distinct CDR3 sequences, around 32% being singletons. There are 12 residues in the CDR3. Trimming pared 6 bases from V and 7 bases from J, leaving 10 bases between. The record originates from a study of T cell repertoires in cytomegalovirus infection. About the study: It was recently identified HLA-C-restricted and well-studied HLA-B-restricted CMV epitopes that the study used. From public TCR beta signatures came an indication of both CMV infection and matching HLA type. Findings and limits, study-wide: HLA-C-restricted CMV clonotypes gave the most frequent clonotype in two of eight donors.

The source of this sequence is a human donor in good health (CMV status not recorded). Some clones in this sample may be carry-over from other donors' samples. The sample was CD8+ T cells from cultured PBMCs, taken from culture after CMV antigen stimulation. This chain joins TRBV12-3 or TRBV12-4 and TRBJ2-1; a weak D match, TRBD1 (6 bases). DNA for the CDR3: TGTGCCAGCAGCCGAGGGGGAAATGAGCAGTTCTTC. Its protein product is CASSRGGNEQFF.